Shown below are 17 T cell receptor beta chains from a single sample sequenced in a study of CD8+CD57+ T cells in acquired aplastic anemia. Those patients picked for sequencing had displayed CD8+CD57+ cell expansion on flow cytometry. Genomic DNA acted as the template from which TCR beta VDJ combination and CDR3 sequence profiling were carried out. MiXCR, run by TCRdb on the reads, gives a single entry per CDR3 protein. Among about 160,000 distinct CDR3 sequences listed, over 70% were seen once. Sequenced material: sorted CD4+, CD8+, or CD8+CD57+ T cells (not recorded which) from PBMCs. The receptors stem from a human donor with aplastic anemia.

The chain links TRBV15 to TRBJ1-5; D is undetermined. V shed 0 bases and J shed 10 bases, with 7 bases lying between them. Germline assignment: CDR1 LNHNV and CDR2 YYDKDF (reference sequence). The CDR3 contains 12 residues. The CDR3 is CATSRDEQPQHF. CDR3 bases: TGTGCCACCAGCAGAGACGAACAACCCCAGCATTTT. The full variable domain, with the rest looked up from reference TRBV15 and TRBJ1-5, is DAMVIQNPRYQVTQFGKPVTLSCSQTLNHNVMYWYQQKSSQAPKLLFHYYDKDFNNEADTPDNFQSRRPNTSFCFLDIRSPGLGDTAMYLCATSRDEQPQHFGDGTRLSIL.

The chain couples TRBV24-1 to TRBJ2-1; D assignment may be TRBD1 or TRBD2 (5 bases each). This CDR3 is built from 16 residues. Deletions cut 5 bases from V and 2 bases from J, with 15 bases between. CDR1 is KGHDR, CDR2 SFDVKD, per germline. Here the CDR3 reads CATSGVLGTTYNEQFF. DNA of the CDR3: TGTGCCACCAGTGGGGTTTTAGGGACCACCTACAATGAGCAGTTCTTC.

The chain employs TRBV24-1 and TRBJ1-1, with no clear D. Germline CDR1 reads KGHDR; CDR2 reads SFDVKD. The CDR3 spans 12 residues. V was pared by 1 base and J by 10 bases, with 9 bases between. The CDR3 region is CATSDFPGVAFF. The CDR3 bases are TGTGCCACCAGTGATTTCCCCGGGGTAGCTTTCTTT.

The DNA for the CDR3 is TGTGCCAGTAGTATCGCGGCAGGGGGCTCCTACGAGCAGTACTTC. This encodes CASSIAAGGSYEQYF. This sequence joins TRBV19 and TRBJ2-7; 7 nucleotides line up with TRBD1. V gave up 3 bases and J gave up 0 bases; unmatched junction bases: 5. Germline V gene lookup returns CDR1 LNHDA and CDR2 SQIVND (reference sequence). CDR3 length equals 15 residues.

The chain carries TRBV7-8 and TRBJ1-2; D gene unclear. The CDR3 runs 15 residues. Germline CDR1 reads SGHVS; CDR2 reads FQNEAQ. V was shortened by 4 bases and J by 0 bases, with 12 bases between the two germline ends. The CDR3 DNA follows: TGTGCCAGCAGCTCAAGTCAGCCGGCTAACTATGGCTACACCTTC. Its translation is CASSSSQPANYGYTF.

The rearrangement uses TRBV20-1 and TRBJ1-1; D is possibly TRBD1 (5 bases). The CDR3 totals 11 residues. The V end was cut by 3 bases, the J end by 10 bases, with 12 bases between. The germline CDR1 and CDR2 sequences are DFQATT and SNEGSKA (reference sequence). CDR3 sequence reads: CSARNLGAAFF. For the CDR3, the DNA is TGCAGTGCTAGGAATTTAGGGGCAGCTTTCTTT.

V usage is TRBV5-1 and J usage is TRBJ2-7; TRBD1 agrees at 7 bases. The germline CDR1 and CDR2 sequences are SGHRS and YFSETQ. V lost 1 base and J lost 2; bases outside the gene matches: 9. The CDR3 spans 16 residues. The CDR3 sequence is CASSLYPGQRTYEQYF. The CDR3 DNA is TGCGCCAGCAGCTTGTATCCGGGACAGAGAACCTACGAGCAGTACTTC.

This clonotype has more than one count but fewer than ten. V is TRBV7-8 and J is TRBJ2-7; D ambiguous. The V and J ends lost 5 bases and 5 bases respectively, with 16 bases between them. This CDR3 contains 14 residues. In germline, CDR1 is SGHVS, CDR2 FQNEAQ. DNA for the CDR3: TGTGCCAGCAGCCGCATTCACGATCGGGACGAGCAGTACTTC. This encodes CASSRIHDRDEQYF.

This chain connects TRBV7-9 to TRBJ2-7; D not certain. The CDR3 sequence is 11 residues long. Germline-derived CDR1 and CDR2 are SEHNR and FQNEAQ (reference sequence). V was trimmed by 6 bases and J by 9 bases, leaving 12 bases between them. The CDR3 is CASSRQDRQYF. In DNA, the CDR3 is TGTGCCAGCAGTCGGCAGGATAGGCAGTACTTC.

This sequence joins TRBV29-1 and TRBJ1-5, with 8 bases matching TRBD1. The CDR3 is 14 residues long. Germline CDR1 and CDR2: SQVTM and ANQGSEA. Losses at the gene ends were 4 bases for V and 0 bases for J; bases not matched to a gene: 2. The CDR3 nucleotides are TGCAGCGTTGCAGGGGGCTTTAGCAATCAGCCCCAGCATTTT. Translation gives CSVAGGFSNQPQHF.

CDR3 amino acids: CASSDSGQRDHNEQYF. Here the CDR3 DNA reads TGTGCCAGCAGTGACTCGGGTCAGAGAGACCACAATGAGCAGTATTTT. This chain joins TRBV6-4 and TRBJ2-3, with D uncertain. The ends were cut back, 0 bases at V and 11 bases at J, with 21 bases in the middle. The CDR3 is 16 residues long. Germline V CDR1 and CDR2: MRHNA, SNTAGT.

Comment on this clonotype: One junction end does not reproduce the germline sequence, and a read error may be involved. DNA for the CDR3: TGTGCCAGCGGGGGCGCCAATTCTGGGAACACCATATATTTT. It translates to CASGGANSGNTIYF. V and J are TRBV6-1 and TRBJ1-3; D might be TRBD1 (6 bases). Per the germline V gene, CDR1 is MNHNS and CDR2 is SASEGT. The CDR3 runs to 14 residues.

The chain links TRBV10-3 to TRBJ1-2; no clear D. Trimming stripped 2 bases from V and 5 bases from J, with 12 bases between. Germline values: CDR1 ENHRY, CDR2 SYGVKD. The CDR3 loop spans 14 amino acids. The DNA of the CDR3 is TGTGCCATCAGTGAGCGGGGTATCGGGTATGGCTACACCTTC. Its translation is CAISERGIGYGYTF.

As for this clonotype: One end of the junction is discordant with germline, which a read error may explain. The rearrangement links TRBV7-9 to TRBJ2-7; no clear D. The CDR3 is made up of 12 amino acids. Germline CDR1 is SEHNR and CDR2 is FQNEAQ (reference sequence). CDR3: CASTLLFYEQYF. CDR3 in DNA: TGTGCCAGCACCTTACTCTTCTACGAGCAGTACTTC.

The genes are TRBV20-1 and TRBJ2-3; 12 positions agree with TRBD1. Germline V gives CDR1 DFQATT, CDR2 SNEGSKA (reference sequence). J lost 6 bases, V lost 7 bases, and 8 bases had no gene match. The CDR3 has 14 amino acids. The DNA for the CDR3 is TGCAGTGGCCTGGGACAGGGGGCGGTGGATACGCAGTATTTT. Translation gives CSGLGQGAVDTQYF.

The V call is TRBV5-5, the J call TRBJ2-5, with D unresolved. Per germline, CDR1 SGHKS and CDR2 YYEKEE (reference sequence). The V gene lost 4 bases and the J gene lost 5 bases, with 9 bases spanning the gap. This CDR3 comprises 12 residues. The CDR3 loop is CASSTDGETQYF. CDR3 coding DNA: TGTGCCAGCAGCACTGATGGGGAGACCCAGTACTTC.

This chain connects TRBV10-3 to TRBJ2-2; 9 bases are shared with TRBD2. This CDR3 is 15 amino acids long. Unmatched junction bases numbered 6, after V lost 9 bases and J lost 1 base. Per the germline V gene, CDR1 is ENHRY and CDR2 is SYGVKD. CDR3 amino acids: CAIVAGELNTGELFF. The CDR3 DNA is TGTGCCATTGTAGCGGGGGAGTTGAACACCGGGGAGCTGTTTTTT.